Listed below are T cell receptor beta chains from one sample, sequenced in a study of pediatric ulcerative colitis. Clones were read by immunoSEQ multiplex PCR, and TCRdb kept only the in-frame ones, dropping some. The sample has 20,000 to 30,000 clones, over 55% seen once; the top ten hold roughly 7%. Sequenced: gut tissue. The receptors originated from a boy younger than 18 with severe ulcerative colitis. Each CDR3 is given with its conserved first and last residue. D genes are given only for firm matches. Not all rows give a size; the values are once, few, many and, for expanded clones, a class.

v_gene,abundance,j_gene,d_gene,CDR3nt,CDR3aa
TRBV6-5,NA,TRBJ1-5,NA,TGTGCCAGCAGTGAAGTGCTCAATCAGCCCCAGCATTTT,CASSEVLNQPQHF
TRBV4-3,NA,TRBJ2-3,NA,TGCGCCAGCAGCCAAGTAGGCTGGGGAAACACAGATACGCAGTATTTT,CASSQVGWGNTDTQYF
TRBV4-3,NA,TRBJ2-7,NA,TGCGCCAGCAGCCAGGGGTTTGGCTCCTACGAGCAGTACTTC,CASSQGFGSYEQYF
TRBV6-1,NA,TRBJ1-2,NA,TGTGCCAGCAGTGAATCAGCCGGGAATGGCTACACCTTC,CASSESAGNGYTF
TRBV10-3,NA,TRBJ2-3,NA,TGTGCCATTCGGGACCCGGCCTGGGATACGCAGTATTTT,CAIRDPAWDTQYF
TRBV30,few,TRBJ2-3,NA,TGTGCCTGGAGTGGGATAGATACGCAGTATTTT,CAWSGIDTQYF
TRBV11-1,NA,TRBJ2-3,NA,TGTGCCAGCAGCTCCCCGGGGACTGGCAAGACAGATACGCAGTATTTT,CASSSPGTGKTDTQYF
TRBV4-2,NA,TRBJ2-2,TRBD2,TGTGCCAGCAGCCCCCTAGCGGGAGGGCCTTCCGGGGAGCTGTTTTTT,CASSPLAGGPSGELFF
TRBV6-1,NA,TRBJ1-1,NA,TGTGCCAGCAGTGAATCCCATCGTCCGACAGGCACTGAAGCTTTCTTT,CASSESHRPTGTEAFF
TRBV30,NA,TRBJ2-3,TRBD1,TGTGCCTGGAGTTTAACAGGGGACAGCACAGATACGCAGTATTTT,CAWSLTGDSTDTQYF
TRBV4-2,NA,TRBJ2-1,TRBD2,TGTGCCAGCAGCCAAGATGGGACTAGCGGGTACAATGAGCAGTTCTTC,CASSQDGTSGYNEQFF
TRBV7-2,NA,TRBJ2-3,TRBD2,TGTGCCAGCAGCCCCATGACTAGCGCGACAGATACGCAGTATTTT,CASSPMTSATDTQYF
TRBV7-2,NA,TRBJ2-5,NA,TGTGCCAGCAGACCGGGGAGGTTGGAGACCCAGTACTTC,CASRPGRLETQYF
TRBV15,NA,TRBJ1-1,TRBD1,TGTGCCACCAGCAGGGACAGGGGGTTGAACACTGAAGCTTTCTTT,CATSRDRGLNTEAFF
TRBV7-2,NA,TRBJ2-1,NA,TGTGCCAGCAGCTTCCAGGGAACCCCAAACAATGAGCAGTTCTTC,CASSFQGTPNNEQFF
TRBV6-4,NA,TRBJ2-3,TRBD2,TGTGCCAGCAGTTACGGCCGCGGGAGCGGAGGCACAGATACGCAGTATTTT,CASSYGRGSGGTDTQYF
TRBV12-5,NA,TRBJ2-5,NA,TGTGCTAGTGGTTTTTTTCTGGAGACCCAGTACTTC,CASGFFLETQYF
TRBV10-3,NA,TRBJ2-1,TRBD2,TGTGCCATCAGTGAGTCGGGACTAGCGGGAGCTAGGAATGAGCAGTTCTTC,CAISESGLAGARNEQFF
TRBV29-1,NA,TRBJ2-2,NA,TGCAGCGTTGGGCAGGGAGGTAACACCGGGGAGCTGTTTTTT,CSVGQGGNTGELFF
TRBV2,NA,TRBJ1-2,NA,TGTGCCAGCAGTGGTACGAGAGACAGTACAAATGGCTACACCTTC,CASSGTRDSTNGYTF
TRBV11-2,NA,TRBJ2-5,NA,TGTGCCAGCAGCTTAATCTGGTCCTCCCAAGAGACCCAGTACTTC,CASSLIWSSQETQYF
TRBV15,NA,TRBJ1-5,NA,TGTGCCACCAGCAGAGACAGGGCCTTAGAATATAGCAATCAGCCCCAGCATTTT,CATSRDRALEYSNQPQHF
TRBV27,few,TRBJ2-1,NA,TGTGCCAGCAGTTACCGGGACTTAGACAATGAGCAGTTCTTC,CASSYRDLDNEQFF
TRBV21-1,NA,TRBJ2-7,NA,TGTGCCGGGAGACGACTAGCGGGAGGATGGCGCTACGAGCAGTACTTC,CAGRRLAGGWRYEQYF
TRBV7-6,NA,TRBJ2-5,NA,TGTGCCAGCAGCTTAATGAGGGGCCAAGAGACCCAGTACTTC,CASSLMRGQETQYF
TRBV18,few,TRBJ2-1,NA,TGTGCCAGCTCACGTTACTCGGGCGCTAGCTCCTACAATGAGCAGTTCTTC,CASSRYSGASSYNEQFF
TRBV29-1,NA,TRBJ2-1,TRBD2,TGCAGCGTTAGTAGTCTAGCGGGGATTCTTGGGAATGAGCAGTTCTTC,CSVSSLAGILGNEQFF
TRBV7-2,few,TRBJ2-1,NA,TGTGCCAGCAGCTTAAAGAACTCAGGCGGAGCCTCTTACAATGAGCAGTTCTTC,CASSLKNSGGASYNEQFF
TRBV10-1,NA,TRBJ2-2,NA,TGCGCCAGCAGTGAGGGTCGTGGCACCGGGGAGCTGTTTTTT,CASSEGRGTGELFF
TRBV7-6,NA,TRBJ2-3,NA,TGTGCCAGCAGCTTAGCCACAGATACGCAGTATTTT,CASSLATDTQYF
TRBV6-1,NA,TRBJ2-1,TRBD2,TGTGCCAGCAGTGAAAGGGGACTAGCGGGGAAATACAATGAGCAGTTCTTC,CASSERGLAGKYNEQFF